This T cell receptor (beta chain) came from a study of cytotoxic CD8 clonotypes in ibrutinib-treated CLL. The CDR3 has 15 residues. V was clipped by 2 bases and J by 5 bases, with 16 bases between them. Germline V gene data show CDR1 as KGHSH and CDR2 as LQKENI. This clone has more than one count but fewer than ten. Antigen: not known. Regarding the study as a whole: The study sampled sustained-remission and progressing patients at different times.

The table came from immunoSEQ multiplex PCR; TCRdb's copy has only in-frame clones and leaves some out. Counted here are 160,000 or so clones, 81% occurring once; the ten biggest clones make up approximately 2%. This sequence originates from a human donor with chronic lymphocytic leukemia. The material was PBMCs, obtained after 12 months of ibrutinib treatment. This sequence joins TRBV18 and TRBJ2-7, with a weak D call TRBD1 (6 bases). The CDR3 spells CASSPSMSRGNEQYF. In nucleotides, the CDR3 is TGTGCCAGCTCACCAAGTATGTCCAGGGGTAACGAGCAGTACTTC.